Shown below are 24 T cell receptor beta chains from a single sample sequenced in a study of liver allograft versus peripheral blood T cells. Study-wide context: Recipients' peripheral blood supplied the T cell receptor repertoires against which those in transplanted livers were compared.

Via MiXCR, TCRdb re-called the reads, giving one row per CDR3 protein. The table lists thousands of distinct CDR3 sequences, 16% of them singletons. Receptors were obtained from a human patient who had a liver transplant. Some T cells may be provided by the graft donor.

This clonotype showed up many times. The chain links TRBV10-3 to TRBJ2-5; D not resolved. CDR3 length: 14 residues. With 2 bases removed from V and 1 base from J, the gap between germline ends came to 8 bases. CDR1 is ENHRY and CDR2 is SYGVKD in the germline V gene. This CDR3 reads CAISERSAQETQYF. The CDR3 nucleotides are TGTGCCATCAGTGAGCGGTCAGCCCAAGAGACCCAGTACTTC.

This clonotype ranks as medium-sized (0.01 to 0.1%). CDR3 amino acids: CSASDRGDGYTF. The CDR3 DNA reads TGCAGTGCCTCTGACAGGGGCGATGGCTACACCTTC. This chain joins TRBV20-1 and TRBJ1-2, with 8 nucleotides matching TRBD1. This CDR3 has 12 amino acids. The V segment lost 6 bases and the J segment 6 bases; nucleotides outside the gene matches: 6. CDR1 DFQATT and CDR2 SNEGSKA come from the germline V gene (reference sequence).

V and J are TRBV28 and TRBJ2-1, with 8 positions matching TRBD1. The CDR3 contains 11 residues. Germline-derived CDR1 and CDR2 are MDHEN and SYDVKM. V lost 6 bases, J lost 11 bases, and 3 bases stayed unmatched. Here the CDR3 reads CASRGQEKQFF. The CDR3 DNA sequence: TGTGCCAGCAGGGGACAGGAAAAGCAGTTCTTC.

The chain has TRBV19 and TRBJ2-5, with 8 bases aligning to TRBD1. The CDR3 loop spans 13 amino acids. Germline CDR1 LNHDA, CDR2 SQIVND (reference sequence). V shed 5 bases, J shed 7 bases, and the junction held 6 bases outside the gene matches. The DNA for the CDR3 is TGTGCCAGTAGTCCCAGGGGGCAGGGGACCCAGTACTTC. Protein: CASSPRGQGTQYF.

Judged by abundance, this clonotype is medium-sized (0.01 to 0.1%). This chain links TRBV10-3 with TRBJ2-1; 11 bases align to TRBD2. The germline gives CDR1 ENHRY, CDR2 SYGVKD. Trimming at V came to 4 bases and at J to 5 bases, leaving 4 bases not matched to a gene. This CDR3 region has 15 residues. The CDR3 coding sequence is TGTGCCATCAGTGTGGGGACTAGCGGTAACAATGAGCAGTTCTTC. Its protein is CAISVGTSGNNEQFF.

This clonotype occurred a few times. In DNA form, the CDR3 reads TGTGCCAGCAGCCAAGAGGACCGTAGCAATCAGCCCCAGCATTTT. This sequence encodes CASSQEDRSNQPQHF. The chain is built from TRBV3-2 and TRBJ1-5. TRBV3-2 is deemed a pseudogene. The CDR3 is made up of 15 amino acids.

This clonotype qualifies as medium-sized. The genes are TRBV19 and TRBJ1-4; unclear D gene. CDR3 size: 15 residues. Trimming pared 5 bases from V and 3 bases from J, leaving 13 bases between. Per the germline V gene, CDR1 is LNHDA and CDR2 is SQIVND (reference sequence). The DNA for the CDR3 is TGTGCCAGTAGTCCAAAGACCGATTCTAATGAAAAACTGTTTTTT. It translates to CASSPKTDSNEKLFF.

The rearrangement links TRBV12-3 or TRBV12-4 to TRBJ2-1; D possibly corresponds to TRBD2 (5 bases). With 8 bases removed from V and 4 bases from J, the gap between germline ends came to 15 bases. The CDR3 sequence is 14 residues long. CDR3 region: CASCVLAGYNEQFF. In DNA, the CDR3 is TGTGCCAGCTGTGTTCTAGCCGGGTACAATGAGCAGTTCTTC.

This clonotype is termed medium-sized. This chain connects TRBV7-9 to TRBJ1-2; TRBD1 is a possible D gene (6 bases). The germline V and J ends were trimmed by 5 bases and 2 bases, with 24 bases remaining between them. The CDR3 totals 18 residues. Germline loops: CDR1 SEHNR, CDR2 FQNEAQ (reference sequence). CDR3 loop: CASSQPPGHPSINYGYTF. Written as DNA, the CDR3 is TGTGCCAGCAGCCAACCCCCGGGACACCCCAGTATCAACTATGGCTACACCTTC.

This clonotype is judged medium-sized. This chain links TRBV18 with TRBJ2-1; 15 bases are a match to TRBD2. Germline assignment: CDR1 KGHSH and CDR2 LQKENI. CDR3 length: 18 residues. With 3 bases clipped from V and 2 bases from J, the junction kept 5 bases outside the gene matches. The CDR3: CASSPRTSGGAAYNEQFF. CDR3 in DNA: TGTGCCAGCTCACCTCGGACTAGCGGGGGGGCCGCCTACAATGAGCAGTTCTTC.

V usage is TRBV12-3 or TRBV12-4 and J usage is TRBJ1-1; D is ambiguous. The CDR3 is 12 amino acids. With 6 bases removed from V and 2 bases from J, the gap between germline ends came to 7 bases. This CDR3 reads CASSYTNTEAFF. For the CDR3, the DNA is TGTGCCAGCAGCTATACTAACACTGAAGCTTTCTTT.

This clonotype occurred once. It may be a read error: a sequence one base away is much more abundant. The rearrangement joins TRBV6-1 to TRBJ2-7; D is possibly TRBD1 (6 bases). The CDR3 consists of 14 residues. V dropped 0 bases and J dropped 5 bases, with 11 bases sitting between them. Germline V gene lookup returns CDR1 MNHNS and CDR2 SASEGT. CDR3 DNA sequence: TGTGCCAGCAGTGAAGCTACAGGGAAGAACGAGCAGTACTTC. Amino acids: CASSEATGKNEQYF.

The chain has TRBV11-2 and TRBJ1-1, with unresolved D. Germline assignment: CDR1 SGHAT and CDR2 FQNNGV. The CDR3 is 12 amino acids. Between the trimmed V and J ends, which lost 3 bases and 8 bases, there was a span of 10 bases. The DNA of the CDR3 is TGTGCCAGCAGCTTCTACCAGGAGGAAGCTTTCTTT. As protein: CASSFYQEEAFF.

By sample fraction, this clonotype is medium-sized. This chain uses TRBV6-5 with TRBJ1-3, with a weak D call TRBD1 (5 bases). The V and J ends lost 6 bases and 2 bases respectively, with 11 bases between them. Germline assignment: CDR1 MNHEY and CDR2 SVGAGI. The CDR3 contains 14 residues. The CDR3 here is CASRRQMTGNTIYF. As DNA, the CDR3 is TGTGCCAGCAGAAGACAGATGACTGGAAACACCATATATTTT.

CDR3 bases: TGTGCCAGCAGCTTGGGGGACAGCCTAAACACCGGGGAGCTGTTTTTT. It is translated as CASSLGDSLNTGELFF. This rearrangement joins TRBV5-6 to TRBJ2-2, with 7 positions matching TRBD1. Trimming cost V 0 bases and J 2 bases; bases outside gene matches: 4. Looked up from germline, CDR1 is SGHDT and CDR2 is YYEEEE. This CDR3 has 16 amino acids.

Relative to its sample, this clonotype is medium-sized (0.01 to 0.1%). This chain joins TRBV18 and TRBJ2-7; perhaps TRBD2 as D (5 bases). Germline V gene data show CDR1 as KGHSH and CDR2 as LQKENI. V was clipped by 2 bases and J by 9 bases, with 14 bases between them. CDR3 size: 13 residues. The CDR3 nucleotides read TGTGCCAGCTCACCATCTCCGGGGTTCGTGCAGTACTTC. Protein sequence: CASSPSPGFVQYF.

The chain uses TRBV7-9 and TRBJ2-5; D unresolved. This CDR3 has 12 residues. Trimming took off 5 bases at V and 7 bases at J, with 11 bases between the two ends. Germline CDR1 is SEHNR and CDR2 is FQNEAQ (reference sequence). This chain's CDR3 is CASSLPIGTQYF. The DNA of the CDR3 is TGTGCCAGCAGCCTCCCCATCGGGACCCAGTACTTC. Variable domain in full (rest from reference TRBV7-9 and TRBJ2-5): DTGVSQNPRHKITKRGQNVTFRCDPISEHNRLYWYRQTLGQGPEFLTYFQNEAQLEKSRLLSDRFSAERPKGSFSTLEIQRTEQGDSAMYLCASSLPIGTQYFGPGTRLLVL.

This clonotype is termed medium-sized. V is TRBV6-5 and J is TRBJ2-7; D not certain. The CDR3 length is 14 residues. V was pared by 7 bases and J by 0 bases, with 13 bases between. The germline V gene encodes CDR1 MNHEY and CDR2 SVGAGI. The CDR3: CASTDPLNSYEQYF. The CDR3 DNA reads as TGTGCCAGCACGGATCCCCTCAACTCCTACGAGCAGTACTTC.

This clonotype is judged medium-sized. This rearrangement joins TRBV18 to TRBJ1-1; D possibly corresponds to TRBD1 (6 bases). V lost 3 bases, J lost 3 bases, and 11 bases lay in between. The CDR3 is made up of 14 amino acids. The V gene's germline CDR1 is KGHSH and CDR2 LQKENI. This CDR3 is CASSPQGRDTEAFF. The CDR3 DNA reads TGTGCCAGCTCACCTCAGGGGAGGGACACTGAAGCTTTCTTT.

This clonotype was counted ten times or more. V is TRBV7-2 and J is TRBJ2-7; possibly TRBD2 for D (6 bases). Looked up from germline, CDR1 is SGHTA and CDR2 is FQGNSA. The V and J ends lost 3 bases and 1 base respectively, with 13 bases between them. This CDR3 has 15 amino acids. DNA for the CDR3: TGTGCCAGCAGCTTCGGACGGGACTTTTCCTACGAGCAGTACTTC. The encoded protein is CASSFGRDFSYEQYF.

V usage is TRBV7-9 and J usage is TRBJ1-5, with D hard to call. The CDR3 spans 14 residues. Per germline, CDR1 SEHNR and CDR2 FQNEAQ (reference sequence). Trimming took off 6 bases at V and 1 base at J, with 10 bases between the two ends. The CDR3 coding sequence is TGTGCCAGCAGGCAGGATGGAAGCAATCAGCCCCAGCATTTT. Translated, it gives CASRQDGSNQPQHF.

This clonotype has just a few counts. This chain uses TRBV5-5 with TRBJ1-2, with 8 bases matching TRBD1. CDR1 SGHKS and CDR2 YYEKEE come from the germline V gene (reference sequence). This CDR3 spans 14 amino acids. V dropped 0 bases and J dropped 6; count of bases not matched to a gene: 4. This CDR3 reads CASSLDTGGNGYTF. In DNA, the CDR3 is TGTGCCAGCAGCTTGGATACAGGGGGGAATGGCTACACCTTC. The entire variable domain, with the rest obtained from reference TRBV5-5 and TRBJ1-2, is as follows: DAGVTQSPTHLIKTRGQQVTLRCSPISGHKSVSWYQQVLGQGPQFIFQYYEKEERGRGNFPDRFSARQFPNYSSELNVNALLLGDSALYLCASSLDTGGNGYTFGSGTRLTVV.

In this sample, this clonotype is medium-sized. The chain couples TRBV19 to TRBJ1-1; no firm D call. Trimming shortened V by 7 bases and J by 1 base, and 16 bases separated the two germline ends. This CDR3 is 15 amino acids long. The germline CDR1 and CDR2 sequences are LNHDA and SQIVND (reference sequence). The DNA for the CDR3 is TGTGCCAGTACCACGGAGCCGGGTCGGAACACTGAAGCTTTCTTT. This sequence encodes CASTTEPGRNTEAFF.

This clonotype is labeled as medium-sized. The chain is built from TRBV19 and TRBJ1-1; a weak D match, TRBD1 (6 bases). Trimming took 3 bases from V and 5 from J, leaving 16 bases between them. The CDR3 sequence is 15 residues long. Per germline, CDR1 LNHDA and CDR2 SQIVND (reference sequence). The CDR3 is CASSIWSGAGTEAFF. The CDR3 DNA is TGTGCCAGTAGTATTTGGTCAGGGGCAGGGACTGAAGCTTTCTTT.